Listed below are T cell receptor beta chains from one sample, sequenced in a study of monozygotic twins with cystic fibrosis. Here immunoSEQ multiplex PCR was the method, and the copy in TCRdb shows in-frame clones only, minus some. The sample carries about 39,000 clones, 75% to 95% recorded once. The material sequenced was blood. These receptors all come from a boy between 2 and 10 years old with cystic fibrosis. Each CDR3 is given with its conserved first and last residue. A D gene is named only where the DNA matches it firmly. Size tells how often a clone was seen (once, few, many) or the class of an expanded clone, and some rows leave it out.

13 | few | . | TRBJ1-1 | TRBV5-1 | TGCGCCAGCAGCTGGACAGCGAACACTGAAGCTTTCTTT | CASSWTANTEAFF
10 | few | . | TRBJ1-1 | TRBV7-8 | TGTGCCAACTGGAACACTGAAGCTTTCTTT | CANWNTEAFF
17 | . | . | TRBJ2-5 | TRBV11-3 | TGTGCCAGCAGCCCCCGACCCGAGACCGGAGAGCAAGAGACCCAGTACTTC | CASSPRPETGEQETQYF
14 | few | . | TRBJ1-2 | TRBV2 | TGTGCCAGCAGTATACGGGACAACTATTATGGCTACACCTTC | CASSIRDNYYGYTF
15 | . | . | TRBJ2-5 | TRBV5-1 | TGCGCCAGCAGCCCTGAAGATGGGACTCAGCAGACCCAGTACTTC | CASSPEDGTQQTQYF
11 | . | . | TRBJ2-1 | TRBV29-1 | TGCAGCGTAACAGTTTACAATGAGCAGTTCTTC | CSVTVYNEQFF
14 | few | . | TRBJ1-1 | TRBV5-1 | TGCGCCAGCAGGCCCGCCGGGGTGAGCACTGAAGCTTTCTTT | CASRPAGVSTEAFF
14 | . | TRBD1 | TRBJ2-1 | TRBV5-4 | TGTGCCAGCAGCTTCGGGACAGGGACCTATGAGCAGTTCTTC | CASSFGTGTYEQFF
16 | . | . | TRBJ1-5 | TRBV19 | TGTGCCAGTAGTATAGCCACAGACAATAGCAATCAGCCCCAGCATTTT | CASSIATDNSNQPQHF
14 | . | . | TRBJ2-7 | TRBV11-3 | TGTGCCAGCAGCTTAGCCGGACAGTTCTACGAGCAGTACTTC | CASSLAGQFYEQYF
10 | . | . | TRBJ2-7 | TRBV6-1 | TGTGCCAGCAGCGCCCGGGACAAATACTTC | CASSARDKYF
13 | . | . | TRBJ1-2 | TRBV6-5 | TGTGCCAGCAGTCGCGGGGTAGACTATGGCTACACCTTC | CASSRGVDYGYTF
18 | once | TRBD1 | TRBJ1-1 | TRBV4-2 | TGTGCCAGCAGCCCAGTCTCCCGGGACAGGGTACTGAACACTGAAGCTTTCTTT | CASSPVSRDRVLNTEAFF
13 | few | TRBD1 | TRBJ2-7 | TRBV6-6 | TGTGCCAGCACCAAGACAGGGACCTACGAGCAGTACTTC | CASTKTGTYEQYF
13 | . | . | TRBJ1-5 | TRBV11-2 | TGTGCCAGCAGCTGGGGGGTGAGTCAGCCCCAGCATTTT | CASSWGVSQPQHF
12 | . | . | TRBJ2-5 | TRBV7-2 | TGTGCCAGCAGCTTCTTTAAGGAGACCCAGTACTTC | CASSFFKETQYF
15 | once | . | TRBJ2-1 | TRBV27 | TGTGCCAGCAGTTTATCGGGGGGGCCCTACAATGAGCAGTTCTTC | CASSLSGGPYNEQFF
15 | . | . | TRBJ1-5 | TRBV6-6 | TGTGCCAGCAGTAACGGCGGGGCAGGGGATCAGCCCCAGCATTTT | CASSNGGAGDQPQHF
12 | . | TRBD1 | TRBJ1-2 | TRBV29-1 | TGCAGCGTTGAAACAGGGGTACGTGGCTACACCTTC | CSVETGVRGYTF
16 | . | . | TRBJ2-7 | TRBV14 | TGTGCCAGCAGCCAAGATACGACAGGCTTTACCTACGAGCAGTACTTC | CASSQDTTGFTYEQYF
16 | . | . | TRBJ2-3 | TRBV15 | TGTGCCACCAGCAGAGATACCAGGTCCAGCACAGATACGCAGTATTTT | CATSRDTRSSTDTQYF
18 | . | TRBD1 | TRBJ1-4 | TRBV4-1 | TGCGCCAGCAGCCATACAGGGGCCCGGGACAGAATTAATGAAAAACTGTTTTTT | CASSHTGARDRINEKLFF
16 | . | TRBD1 | TRBJ2-7 | TRBV27 | TGTGCCAGCAGTTTATGGGCAGGGACAGGATCCTACGAGCAGTACTTC | CASSLWAGTGSYEQYF
16 | . | . | TRBJ1-5 | TRBV7-9 | TGTGCCAGCAGCTTAGCAAGAGGGCTCAGCAATCAGCCCCAGCATTTT | CASSLARGLSNQPQHF
11 | . | . | TRBJ1-1 | TRBV20-1 | TGCAGTGCTAGGAGCGACACTGAAGCTTTCTTT | CSARSDTEAFF
14 | . | . | TRBJ2-1 | TRBV2 | TGTGCCAGTCAGACCGGGACCGTCGTCAATGAGCAGTTCTTC | CASQTGTVVNEQFF
15 | . | TRBD2 | TRBJ2-3 | TRBV9 | TGTGCCAGCAGCACGACGGGGGGAAGCACAGATACGCAGTATTTT | CASSTTGGSTDTQYF
15 | . | . | TRBJ1-6 | TRBV13 | TGTGCCAGCAGCTTAGCAGGGAGGCTTGGTTCACCCCTCCACTTT | CASSLAGRLGSPLHF
14 | . | . | TRBJ1-2 | TRBV6-1 | TGTGCCAGCAGTGACCCAGGGAGGGACTATGGCTACACCTTC | CASSDPGRDYGYTF
14 | . | . | TRBJ2-5 | TRBV10-1 | TGCGCCAGCAGTGACAGGGAAGGACAAGAGACCCAGTACTTC | CASSDREGQETQYF
18 | . | TRBD2 | TRBJ2-6 | TRBV19 | TGTGCCAGTAGTATTGGGACTAGCGGGGTTGGTGGGGCCAACGTCCTGACTTTC | CASSIGTSGVGGANVLTF
15 | . | TRBD2 | TRBJ2-1 | TRBV27 | TGTGCCAGCAGGCCCTACGGGGGGGAATACAATGAGCAGTTCTTC | CASRPYGGEYNEQFF
17 | . | . | TRBJ1-1 | TRBV7-8 | TGTGCCAGCAGCTGGTCTTTATTGGGGGGAATGAACACTGAAGCTTTCTTT | CASSWSLLGGMNTEAFF
16 | . | TRBD1 | TRBJ2-7 | TRBV5-1 | TGCGCCAGCAGCCAAGAGAAATACAGGGGGTTCTACGAGCAGTACTTC | CASSQEKYRGFYEQYF
15 | . | TRBD1 | TRBJ1-1 | TRBV19 | TGTGCCAGTTCCAAACAGGGGGCCGGGAACACTGAAGCTTTCTTT | CASSKQGAGNTEAFF
17 | . | TRBD1 | TRBJ2-3 | TRBV5-1 | TGCGCCAGCAGTTATCACCACCAGACAGGGTCTCCAGATACGCAGTATTTT | CASSYHHQTGSPDTQYF
14 | . | . | TRBJ2-7 | TRBV27 | TGTGCCAGCAGCTCACGACAGGACCTCTACGAGCAGTACTTC | CASSSRQDLYEQYF
15 | . | TRBD2 | TRBJ2-1 | TRBV14 | TGTGCCAGCAGCCAGGGGACTAGCGAGCTAAATGAGCAGTTCTTC | CASSQGTSELNEQFF
15 | few | . | TRBJ1-3 | TRBV5-1 | TGCGCCAGCAGCCCGGGGGGGATCCCTGGAAACACCATATATTTT | CASSPGGIPGNTIYF
16 | . | . | TRBJ2-7 | TRBV11-2 | TGTGCCAGCAGCCATAGCCCCGGGACACGATACTACGAGCAGTACTTC | CASSHSPGTRYYEQYF
13 | once | . | TRBJ2-5 | TRBV21-1 | TGTGCCAGCAGCAACCGTCACCAAGAGACCCAGTACTTC | CASSNRHQETQYF
16 | once | . | TRBJ2-5 | TRBV27 | TGTGCCAGCAGCGAGTATCCAGTTAATTTAGGGCAGACCAACTACTTC | CASSEYPVNLGQTNYF
18 | . | . | TRBJ1-3 | TRBV29-1 | TGCAGCGTTGAAGATCTAGAGGGGGATTTGTTCTCTGGAAACACCATATATTTT | CSVEDLEGDLFSGNTIYF
13 | . | . | TRBJ2-7 | TRBV5-1 | TGCGCCAGCAGCTTGGAAACAGACTACGAGCAGTACTTC | CASSLETDYEQYF
18 | . | TRBD1 | TRBJ2-2 | TRBV7-2 | TGTGCCAGCAGCTTACCAGGGACAGGGGCCCTCCTGGGCGGGGAGCTGTTTTTT | CASSLPGTGALLGGELFF
16 | . | TRBD1 | TRBJ2-3 | TRBV7-8 | TGTGCCAGCAGCTTATCGTTCGAGGGGGCCACAGATACGCAGTATTTT | CASSLSFEGATDTQYF
13 | . | . | TRBJ1-2 | TRBV5-1 | TGCGCCAGCAGCCCCGGGGGGAACGATGGCTACACCTTC | CASSPGGNDGYTF
16 | . | TRBD1 | TRBJ2-7 | TRBV5-1 | TGCGCCAGCAGCTCCACAGGGGGTTCAGCGTCCTACGAGCAGTACTTC | CASSSTGGSASYEQYF
15 | . | . | TRBJ1-1 | TRBV19 | TGTGCCAGTATACAGGGTTATGTCTCGGACACTGAAGCTTTCTTT | CASIQGYVSDTEAFF
12 | once | . | TRBJ1-2 | TRBV14 | TGTGCCAGCAGCGGGCCAGGGCATGGCTACACCTTC | CASSGPGHGYTF
14 | . | . | TRBJ1-1 | TRBV19 | TGTGCCAGTAGTAAGGACAGAGTGAACACTGAAGCTTTCTTT | CASSKDRVNTEAFF
15 | . | TRBD1 | TRBJ1-4 | TRBV5-5 | TGTGCCAGCAGCTTGGGTGGGACAGGGAATGAAAAACTGTTTTTT | CASSLGGTGNEKLFF
15 | . | TRBD1 | TRBJ1-5 | TRBV6-5 | TGTGCCAGCAGTTACTCAGGACAGGGCAATCAGCCCCAGCATTTT | CASSYSGQGNQPQHF
13 | . | . | TRBJ2-1 | TRBV29-1 | TGCAGCGTTGACCAGGGAGTTTACAATGAGCAGTTCTTC | CSVDQGVYNEQFF
14 | . | . | TRBJ2-3 | TRBV5-4 | TGTGCCACACAATTCCGTCGGGCCACAGATACGCAGTATTTT | CATQFRRATDTQYF
14 | . | . | TRBJ1-5 | TRBV27 | TGTGCCAGCAGTTTATTTCGGGATTCTCAGCCCCAGCATTTT | CASSLFRDSQPQHF
16 | . | . | TRBJ2-7 | TRBV7-9 | TGTGCCAGCAGCACACAAAGGACAGAGAGAACCTACGAGCAGTACTTC | CASSTQRTERTYEQYF